The clone carrying this T cell receptor beta chain was recorded only once. Looked up from germline, CDR1 is SGHTA and CDR2 is FQGNSA. J was trimmed by 8 bases and V by 4 bases; bases with no gene match: 5. The CDR3 runs 15 residues. Sequenced by immunoSEQ multiplex PCR; TCRdb stores in-frame clones only, minus some. In the table there are approximately 84,000 clones, approximately 92% of which are singletons. The source of the sample is a study of OX40 agonist ivuxolimab in advanced cancers. V usage is TRBV7-2 and J usage is TRBJ2-1; 13 bases are shared with TRBD2. This material consisted of CD4+ or CD8+ T cells sorted from blood, taken in a trial of the OX40 agonist ivuxolimab. The TCR originated in an adult with an advanced solid tumor such as melanoma, head and neck, liver or kidney cancer. For the CDR3, the DNA is TGTGCCAGCAGCTATGGACTAGCGGGAGTACATGAGCAGTTCTTC. This translates into CASSYGLAGVHEQFF.